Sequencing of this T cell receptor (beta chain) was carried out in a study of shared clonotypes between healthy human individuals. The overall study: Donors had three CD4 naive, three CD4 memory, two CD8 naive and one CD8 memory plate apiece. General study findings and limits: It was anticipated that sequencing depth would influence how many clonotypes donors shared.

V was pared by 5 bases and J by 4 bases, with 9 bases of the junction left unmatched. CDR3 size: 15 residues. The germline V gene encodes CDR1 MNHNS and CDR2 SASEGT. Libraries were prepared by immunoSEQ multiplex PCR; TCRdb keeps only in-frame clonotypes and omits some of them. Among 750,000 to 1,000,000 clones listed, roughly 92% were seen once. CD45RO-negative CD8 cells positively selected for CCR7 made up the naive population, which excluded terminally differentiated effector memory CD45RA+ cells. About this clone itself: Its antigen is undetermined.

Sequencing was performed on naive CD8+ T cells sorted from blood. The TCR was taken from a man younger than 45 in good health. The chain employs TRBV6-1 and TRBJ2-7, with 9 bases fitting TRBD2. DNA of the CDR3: TGTGCCAGCAGTCCAATAGCGGGAGTCCAATACGAGCAGTACTTC. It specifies CASSPIAGVQYEQYF.